This T cell receptor beta chain was profiled in a study of T cells in localized non-small cell lung cancer. The germline V gene has CDR1 SGHNT and CDR2 YENEEA. The V gene lost 2 bases and the J gene lost 5 bases, with 15 bases spanning the gap. CDR3 length: 16 residues. Sequencing was performed with immunoSEQ multiplex PCR; in TCRdb, only in-frame clones are kept and a portion is missing. The data hold approximately 2,500 clones, with roughly 24% observed a single time. The chain employs TRBV11-3 and TRBJ2-2; D might be TRBD2 (7 bases). The clonotype was recovered from a woman aged 35-75 years with stage I lung adenocarcinoma. The sample here was lung tumor tissue, taken before any cancer treatment. CDR3 in DNA: TGTGCCAGCAGCTTAATGGGCAGGGGAGGGACCGGGGAGCTGTTTTTT. It is translated as CASSLMGRGGTGELFF.